A selection of T cell receptor beta chains follows, all from one sample in a study of blood T cells in healthy people across ages. TCRdb re-derived calls from the 5' RACE reads in MiXCR, one entry per CDR3 protein. The profile shows approximately 790,000 distinct CDR3 sequences, around 68% of them singletons. The material sequenced was blood. The receptors were gathered from a man aged 30-40 years in good health. The CDR3 runs from the conserved cysteine through the conserved F or W. A D gene is named only where the DNA matches it firmly. Size values are once, few and many counts, or a class for expanded clones, and some rows have none.

J,size,D,V,CDR3,DNA
TRBJ2-1,few,TRBD1,TRBV12-3/TRBV12-4,CASSHPGQGYNEQFF,TGTGCCAGCAGTCATCCGGGACAGGGCTACAATGAGCAGTTCTTC
TRBJ2-4,few,TRBD1,TRBV2,CASRDRQGQYF,TGTGCCAGCAGGGATAGACAGGGGCAGTACTTC
TRBJ2-7,NA,NA,TRBV27,CASSLLMGRRAYEQYF,TGTGCCAGCAGTTTATTGATGGGCAGGAGGGCCTACGAGCAGTACTTC
TRBJ2-7,NA,TRBD2,TRBV5-1,CASSQTGTTSSYEQYF,TGCGCCAGCAGCCAAACCGGGACTACCAGCTCCTACGAGCAGTACTTC
TRBJ1-2,NA,TRBD1,TRBV12-3/TRBV12-4,CASSTTGFNYGYTF,TGTGCCAGCAGCACGACAGGGTTTAACTATGGCTACACCTTC
TRBJ2-7,NA,TRBD1,TRBV20-1,CSAGTGPYEQYF,TGCAGTGCTGGGACAGGCCCCTACGAGCAGTACTTC
TRBJ2-1,few,NA,TRBV4-3,CASSPGHKHYNEQFF,TGCGCCAGCAGCCCGGGACACAAACACTACAATGAGCAGTTCTTC
TRBJ2-1,once,NA,TRBV28,CASSFAPNEQFF,TGTGCCAGCAGTTTTGCCCCCAATGAGCAGTTCTTC
TRBJ2-7,NA,TRBD2,TRBV27,CATTLSVSGGPGLFNEQYF,TGTGCCACCACCCTTTCCGTTAGCGGGGGGCCCGGACTTTTCAATGAGCAGTACTTC
TRBJ2-7,NA,NA,TRBV20-1,CSAGRTAFYEQYF,TGCAGTGCTGGTCGGACCGCTTTCTACGAGCAGTACTTC